The next 29 T cell receptor beta chains were all read from a single sample in a study of beta chain features in type 1 diabetes. All of the isolated RNA was reverse transcribed, so expressed TCRB transcripts were sequenced. Libraries were prepared by immunoSEQ multiplex PCR; TCRdb keeps only in-frame clonotypes and omits some of them. The sample consists of a few hundred thousand clones, roughly a fifth of them appearing once. Sequencing input: naive CD4+ T cells from blood. These receptors were obtained from a young woman in good health.

This clone was observed a few times. V and J are TRBV7-9 and TRBJ2-3, with TRBD2 identical over 10 bases. CDR3 length: 16 residues. V shed 5 bases, J shed 4 bases, and the junction held 9 bases outside the gene matches. Germline CDR1 SEHNR, CDR2 FQNEAQ (reference sequence). The CDR3 loop reads CASSPRLAGTSDTQYF. The DNA of the CDR3 is TGTGCCAGCAGCCCACGACTAGCGGGTACTTCAGATACGCAGTATTTT.

This rearrangement joins TRBV5-4 to TRBJ1-2; D not certain. The CDR3 runs to 14 residues. The V end lost 0 bases, the J end lost 1 base, and 7 bases lay between the germline ends. Per the germline V gene, CDR1 is SGHNT and CDR2 is YYREEE (reference sequence). CDR3: CASSLVPVNYGYTF. The CDR3 DNA reads TGTGCCAGCAGCTTGGTCCCGGTTAACTATGGCTACACCTTC.

V gene TRBV4-1 combines with J gene TRBJ2-2; 14 bases match TRBD2. The CDR3 contains 16 residues. Germline lookup yields CDR1 MGHRA and CDR2 YSYEKL. With V trimmed by 6 bases and J by 6 bases, 6 bases remained unmatched. Here the CDR3 DNA reads TGCGCCAGCAGGAAGACTAGCGGGAGGGTTCCCGGGGAGCTGTTTTTT. The encoded protein is CASRKTSGRVPGELFF.

In its sample, this clone was seen a few times. The chain employs TRBV7-9 and TRBJ2-1; 10 bases line up with TRBD2. The V gene's germline CDR1 is SEHNR and CDR2 FQNEAQ (reference sequence). There are 15 residues in the CDR3. V dropped 1 base and J dropped 8; count of bases not matched to a gene: 5. The CDR3 DNA is TGTGCCAGCAGCTTAGGGGCTAGCGGGAGCGATGAGCAGTTCTTC. As protein: CASSLGASGSDEQFF.

The chain carries TRBV5-1 and TRBJ1-4; 7 positions match TRBD1. Trimming cost V 0 bases and J 6 bases; bases outside gene matches: 8. CDR3 length: 16 amino acids. Germline V gene sequence: CDR1 SGHRS, CDR2 YFSETQ. The CDR3, as DNA: TGCGCCAGCAGCTTGGCCAGGGGGTTGTCGCATGAAAAACTGTTTTTT. Its translation is CASSLARGLSHEKLFF.

This clone turned up a few times. The chain recombines TRBV18 with TRBJ1-2; no reliable D call. CDR3 length equals 13 residues. The germline V gene encodes CDR1 KGHSH and CDR2 LQKENI. The ends were cut back, 0 bases at V and 6 bases at J, with 8 bases in the middle. CDR3 in DNA: TGTGCCAGCTCACCACCGAACCAGAATGGCTACACCTTC. Protein product: CASSPPNQNGYTF. The variable domain in full, with the rest retrieved from reference TRBV18 and TRBJ1-2, is NAGVMQNPRHLVRRRGQEARLRCSPMKGHSHVYWYRQLPEEGLKFMVYLQKENIIDESGMPKERFSAEFPKEGPSILRIQQVVRGDSAAYFCASSPPNQNGYTFGSGTRLTVV.

The chain links TRBV5-1 to TRBJ1-1, with 9 bases identical to TRBD1. With V trimmed by 4 bases and J by 1 base, 5 bases remained unmatched. This CDR3 has 15 residues. Germline CDR1 reads SGHRS; CDR2 reads YFSETQ. CDR3 loop: CASSPRTGANTEAFF. CDR3 sequence (DNA): TGCGCCAGCAGCCCAAGGACAGGGGCGAACACTGAAGCTTTCTTT.

The chain uses TRBV5-6 and TRBJ1-2, with unresolved D. Germline values: CDR1 SGHDT, CDR2 YYEEEE. This CDR3 has 15 residues. Trimming took off 4 bases at V and 0 bases at J, with 13 bases between the two ends. CDR3 sequence: CASSLITTANYGYTF. For the CDR3, the DNA is TGTGCCAGCAGCCTAATAACTACTGCTAACTATGGCTACACCTTC.

The rearrangement uses TRBV19 and TRBJ2-3; 8 bases are a match to TRBD1. This CDR3 is 15 amino acids long. Germline lookup yields CDR1 LNHDA and CDR2 SQIVND (reference sequence). Unmatched junction bases numbered 5, after V lost 6 bases and J lost 0 bases. The CDR3 nucleotides read TGTGCCAGTAGGCTGACAGGGGCCAGCACAGATACGCAGTATTTT. This gives the protein CASRLTGASTDTQYF.

This chain links TRBV29-1 with TRBJ2-7, with D perhaps matching TRBD1 (6 bases). The V end was cut by 3 bases, the J end by 1 base, with 10 bases between. From germline, CDR1 is SQVTM and CDR2 ANQGSEA. The CDR3 runs 13 residues. The chain's CDR3 is CSVETGGSYEQYF. The CDR3 bases are TGCAGCGTTGAGACAGGTGGGTCCTACGAGCAGTACTTC.

This clone was found a few times. J is TRBJ2-7 and V is TRBV7-8; possibly TRBD2 for D (5 bases). The CDR3 is made up of 15 amino acids. From germline, CDR1 is SGHVS and CDR2 FQNEAQ. V was trimmed by 5 bases and J by 3 bases, leaving 17 bases between them. The CDR3 reads CASSTVDPGNYEQYF. As DNA, the CDR3 is TGTGCCAGCAGCACGGTGGACCCGGGGAACTACGAGCAGTACTTC. Together with reference TRBV7-8 and TRBJ2-7, the CDR3 gives the full variable domain: GAGVSQSPRYKVAKRGQDVALRCDPISGHVSLFWYQQALGQGPEFLTYFQNEAQLDKSGLPSDRFFAERPEGSVSTLKIQRTQQEDSAVYLCASSTVDPGNYEQYFGPGTRLTVT.

The V call is TRBV5-4, the J call TRBJ2-1, with D possibly TRBD2 on 6 matching bases. The germline V and J ends were trimmed by 0 bases and 6 bases, with 13 bases remaining between them. The length of the CDR3 is 15 residues. Germline V gene sequence: CDR1 SGHNT, CDR2 YYREEE (reference sequence). The CDR3 here is CASSLEWRGVNEQFF. Written as DNA, the CDR3 is TGTGCCAGCAGCTTGGAATGGCGGGGAGTCAATGAGCAGTTCTTC.

This CDR3 reads CASSEASGADTQYF. CDR3 nucleotides: TGTGCCAGCAGTGAAGCAAGCGGGGCAGATACGCAGTATTTT. The chain carries TRBV6-1 and TRBJ2-3; TRBD2 aligns across 7 bases. CDR1 is MNHNS, CDR2 SASEGT, per germline. The ends lost 0 bases at V and 4 bases at J; junction bases unmatched: 1. The CDR3 is 14 amino acids.

CDR3: CASSKGGGLETQYF. For the CDR3, the DNA is TGTGCCAGCAGCAAAGGAGGGGGATTGGAGACCCAGTACTTC. The chain links TRBV21-1 to TRBJ2-5; the D segment call TRBD1 is taken from the table without a DNA check. TRBV21-1 has pseudogene status. The CDR3 spans 14 residues.

CDR3: CASIWTEETQYF. The CDR3 region has the DNA TGTGCCAGCATTTGGACAGAAGAGACCCAGTACTTC. The chain couples TRBV2 to TRBJ2-5, with D possibly TRBD1 on 6 matching bases. CDR1 is SNHLY, CDR2 FYNNEI, per germline. Trimming left V 7 bases short and J 3 bases short, with 9 bases between. This CDR3 comprises 12 residues.

The CDR3 reads CASSQVGGTDTQYF. The CDR3, as DNA: TGCGCCAGCAGCCAAGTTGGAGGCACAGATACGCAGTATTTT. V gene TRBV4-1 combines with J gene TRBJ2-3; D is uncertain. The length of the CDR3 is 14 residues. Germline CDR1 reads MGHRA; CDR2 reads YSYEKL. Trimming removed 1 base at V and 1 base at J, with 6 bases between.

Only a few counts were recorded for this clone. This rearrangement joins TRBV30 to TRBJ2-2; TRBD2 aligns across 10 bases. The trim removed 5 bases at V and 7 bases at J, leaving 4 bases unmatched. Per germline, CDR1 GTSNPN and CDR2 SVGIG (reference sequence). This CDR3 has 13 residues. CDR3 DNA: TGTGCCTGGGCTAGCGGGGGAAACGGGGAGCTGTTTTTT. This sequence encodes CAWASGGNGELFF.

V gene TRBV7-9 combines with J gene TRBJ2-3, with TRBD2 identical over 11 bases. The V and J ends lost 5 bases and 5 bases, in that order; junction bases with no gene match: 3. The CDR3 has 14 amino acids. Looked up from germline, CDR1 is SEHNR and CDR2 is FQNEAQ (reference sequence). CDR3 in DNA: TGTGCCAGCAGCATACTAGCGGGAGTAGATACGCAGTATTTT. Translation: CASSILAGVDTQYF.

V is TRBV6-6 and J is TRBJ1-5, with a possible D match to TRBD1 (5 bases). Germline loops: CDR1 MNHNY, CDR2 SVGAGI (reference sequence). Trimming stripped 5 bases from V and 3 bases from J, with 11 bases between. The CDR3 contains 14 residues. The CDR3 loop is CASSPQVLNQPQHF. The CDR3 nucleotides read TGTGCCAGCAGTCCACAGGTCCTCAATCAGCCCCAGCATTTT.

V and J are TRBV13 and TRBJ2-4, with a tentative D call TRBD2 (6 bases). V lost 0 bases, J lost 8 bases, and 11 bases lay in between. The CDR3 spans 14 residues. The V gene's germline CDR1 is PRHDT and CDR2 FYEKMQ (reference sequence). CDR3 DNA: TGTGCCAGCAGCTTAGGGGGGGGTGAATACATTCAGTACTTC. It is translated as CASSLGGGEYIQYF.

This sequence joins TRBV9 and TRBJ1-2, with 8 bases aligning to TRBD1. Per germline, CDR1 SGDLS and CDR2 YYNGEE. V lost 7 bases and J lost 6; bases outside the gene matches: 5. This CDR3 is 12 amino acids long. DNA for the CDR3: TGTGCCAGCCGCGGGACAGGTGATGGCTACACCTTC. This translates into CASRGTGDGYTF.

The chain couples TRBV9 to TRBJ2-3; 8 bases fit TRBD1. The CDR3 length is 15 residues. Unmatched junction bases numbered 4, after V lost 2 bases and J lost 2 bases. Per the germline V gene, CDR1 is SGDLS and CDR2 is YYNGEE. CDR3 nucleotides: TGTGCCAGCAGCGTTTGGACAGGGTCCACAGATACGCAGTATTTT. Protein: CASSVWTGSTDTQYF.

This clone was counted between two and nine times. The chain's CDR3 is CASSSTGVSTEAFF. As DNA, the CDR3 is TGTGCCAGCAGCTCGACAGGGGTTAGCACTGAAGCTTTCTTT. This rearrangement joins TRBV5-4 to TRBJ1-1; 8 positions match TRBD1. CDR1 SGHNT and CDR2 YYREEE come from the germline V gene (reference sequence). The CDR3 length is 14 residues. V was clipped by 3 bases and J by 4 bases; unmatched bases: 5.

The V gene is TRBV7-2, the J gene TRBJ2-3; D gene uncertain. CDR3 length: 14 amino acids. Trimming left V 3 bases short and J 2 bases short, with 9 bases between. Germline-derived CDR1 and CDR2 are SGHTA and FQGNSA. The CDR3 reads CASSLESYTDTQYF. The CDR3, as DNA: TGTGCCAGCAGCTTGGAGTCTTACACAGATACGCAGTATTTT. Looking up the rest from reference TRBV7-2 and TRBJ2-3 gives the full variable domain: GAGVSQSPSNKVTEKGKDVELRCDPISGHTALYWYRQSLGQGLEFLIYFQGNSAPDKSGLPSDRFSAERTGGSVSTLTIQRTQQEDSAVYLCASSLESYTDTQYFGPGTRLTVL.

This chain joins TRBV2 and TRBJ2-3; 8 nucleotides align to TRBD1. The germline V gene has CDR1 SNHLY and CDR2 FYNNEI. Germline trimming cut 4 bases from V and 5 bases from J; bases unmatched to any gene: 5. The CDR3 is 14 amino acids. CDR3 protein: CASSGQGSGDTQYF. In nucleotides, the CDR3 is TGTGCCAGCAGTGGACAGGGGTCCGGAGATACGCAGTATTTT. The whole variable domain, filled in from reference TRBV2 and TRBJ2-3, reads EPEVTQTPSHQVTQMGQEVILRCVPISNHLYFYWYRQILGQKVEFLVSFYNNEISEKSEIFDDQFSVERPDGSNFTLKIRSTKLEDSAMYFCASSGQGSGDTQYFGPGTRLTVL.

The chain carries TRBV19 and TRBJ1-1; 7 nucleotides line up with TRBD1. V trimming: 8 bases; J trimming: 2 bases; junction bases outside the gene matches: 14. Germline CDR1 LNHDA, CDR2 SQIVND (reference sequence). This CDR3 comprises 16 residues. This CDR3 is CASRGMGWDSNTEAFF. Written as DNA, the CDR3 is TGTGCCAGTCGAGGGATGGGGTGGGACAGCAACACTGAAGCTTTCTTT.

This clone was counted a few times. The rearrangement joins TRBV7-2 to TRBJ2-7, with D possibly TRBD1 on 5 matching bases. CDR3 size: 12 residues. The V and J ends lost 3 bases and 5 bases respectively, with 8 bases between them. Per germline, CDR1 SGHTA and CDR2 FQGNSA. CDR3 in amino acids: CASSFRVNEQYF. In nucleotides, the CDR3 is TGTGCCAGCAGCTTCAGGGTCAACGAGCAGTACTTC.

The rearrangement joins TRBV7-9 to TRBJ2-7; tentatively, D is TRBD1 (6 bases). Germline CDR1 and CDR2: SEHNR and FQNEAQ (reference sequence). Trimming left V 8 bases short and J 6 bases short, with 17 bases between. CDR3 length: 13 amino acids. DNA of the CDR3: TGTGCCAGCTCTCCCAGGGGAAGAGGCGAGCAGTACTTC. It yields the protein CASSPRGRGEQYF.

The rearrangement joins TRBV29-1 to TRBJ2-5; 10 positions match TRBD2. The junction had 5 bases not matched to a gene; V was cut back by 3 bases and J by 4 bases. This CDR3 has 14 amino acids. Germline values: CDR1 SQVTM, CDR2 ANQGSEA. The CDR3 reads CSVDSGGASETQYF. The CDR3 DNA reads as TGCAGCGTTGACAGCGGGGGGGCTTCAGAGACCCAGTACTTC. The whole variable domain, filled in from reference TRBV29-1 and TRBJ2-5, reads SAVISQKPSRDICQRGTSLTIQCQVDSQVTMMFWYRQQPGQSLTLIATANQGSEATYESGFVIDKFPISRPNLTFSTLTVSNMSPEDSSIYLCSVDSGGASETQYFGPGTRLLVL.